The 2 T cell receptor beta chains presented below share a single source sample, sequenced in a study of OX40 agonist ivuxolimab in advanced cancers. Clones were read by immunoSEQ multiplex PCR, and TCRdb kept only the in-frame ones, dropping some. The table lists roughly 83,000 clones, 70% to 85% of them singletons. The material sequenced was CD4+ or CD8+ T cells sorted from blood, taken in a trial of the OX40 agonist ivuxolimab. These receptors originate from an adult with an advanced solid tumor such as melanoma, head and neck, liver or kidney cancer.

The chain recombines TRBV11-2 with TRBJ1-2; 9 nucleotides agree with TRBD1. There are 14 residues in the CDR3. J lost 6 bases, V lost 5 bases, and 7 bases had no gene match. The V gene's germline CDR1 is SGHAT and CDR2 FQNNGV. CDR3 coding DNA: TGTGCCAGCAGCAAAGGGACAGGGTCAAATGGCTACACCTTC. Protein product: CASSKGTGSNGYTF.

In its sample, this clone was seen once. The J gene is TRBJ2-7, the V gene TRBV6-6, with TRBD1 matching over 7 bases. Trimming at V came to 4 bases and at J to 4 bases, leaving 4 bases not matched to a gene. The CDR3 has 13 amino acids. Germline CDR1 is MNHNY and CDR2 is SVGAGI (reference sequence). As DNA, the CDR3 is TGTGCCAGCAGTTCCAACAGGGGTTACGAGCAGTACTTC. It specifies CASSSNRGYEQYF.